These T cell receptor beta chains were read from a single sample in a study of blood T cell repertoires in COVID-19. Only in-frame clones appear in the TCRdb table, and some are missing; sequencing was by immunoSEQ multiplex PCR. The data hold 300,000 to 400,000 clones, with 65% to 90% observed a single time. Input material: PBMCs or T cells enriched from blood (not recorded which). The receptors stem from a woman between 40 and 50 years old with acute COVID-19. Each CDR3 is given with its conserved first and last residue. Fields, in order: clone size, D gene, V gene, J gene, CDR3 DNA, CDR3 protein. A D gene is named only where the DNA matches it firmly. Rows give clone size only sometimes, using once, few, many, or a class for an expanded clone.

>once|NA|TRBV7-9|TRBJ2-1
TGTGCCAGCAGCCAGGGGCGGCAGAGCTCCTACAATGAGCAGTTCTTC
CASSQGRQSSYNEQFF
>once|NA|TRBV7-9|TRBJ1-1
TGTGCCAGCAGCTACATCAGGGCAAACACTGAAGCTTTCTTT
CASSYIRANTEAFF
>NA|TRBD1|TRBV9|TRBJ1-6
TGTGCCAGCGCCCGTGACAGGGGGGATTCACCCCTCCACTTT
CASARDRGDSPLHF
>NA|TRBD1|TRBV3-1/TRBV3-2|TRBJ2-7
TGTGCCAGCAGCCCCATCCGGGACAGGGGTTGGTCGGCCTACGAGCAGTACTTC
CASSPIRDRGWSAYEQYF
>NA|NA|TRBV6-2/TRBV6-3|TRBJ1-1
TGTGCCAGCAGTTACCCCTCTGGTGAGGCGGACACTGAAGCTTTCTTT
CASSYPSGEADTEAFF
>NA|TRBD2|TRBV5-4|TRBJ2-7
TGTGCCAGCAGCGGGGGACTAGCGGGGACCTACGAGCAGTACTTC
CASSGGLAGTYEQYF
>NA|NA|TRBV20-1|TRBJ1-2
TGCAGTGCTACTCCTAGTGGCGGCTACACCTTC
CSATPSGGYTF
>NA|NA|TRBV2|TRBJ2-5
TGTGCCAGCAGTGAGCGGCGGTCCCAAGAGACCCAGTACTTC
CASSERRSQETQYF
>NA|TRBD2|TRBV9|TRBJ2-5
TGTGCCAGCAGCGTAGGCGGGGGAGGAGAGACCCAGTACTTC
CASSVGGGGETQYF
>NA|TRBD1|TRBV11-2|TRBJ2-3
TGTGCCAGCAGCTTACATCTACAGGGGCGAGGCACAGATACGCAGTATTTT
CASSLHLQGRGTDTQYF
>NA|NA|TRBV7-9|TRBJ2-7
TGTGCCAGCAGCTTTGCAGCCAGGGGGGATGATCGGCAGTACTTC
CASSFAARGDDRQYF
>NA|TRBD2|TRBV6-2/TRBV6-3|TRBJ2-7
TGTGCCAGCAGCTATCGACTAGCGGGACCTTACGAGCAGTACTTC
CASSYRLAGPYEQYF
>NA|TRBD2|TRBV19|TRBJ2-7
TGTGCCAGTAGTACACGGACTAGCGGCGTCGAGCAGTACTTC
CASSTRTSGVEQYF
>NA|NA|TRBV19|TRBJ1-2
TGTGCCAGTAGTAGCAAGACACGGTCTAACTATGGCTACACCTTC
CASSSKTRSNYGYTF
>NA|NA|TRBV18|TRBJ1-4
TGTGCCAGCTCGCTACAGGGCCCTGAAAAACTGTTTTTT
CASSLQGPEKLFF
>NA|TRBD2|TRBV29-1|TRBJ2-5
TGCAGCGTTGAGGCTAGCGGGAGAGAGACCCAGTACTTC
CSVEASGRETQYF
>NA|NA|TRBV18|TRBJ1-1
TGTGCCAGCTCGCTGACAGAGGACACTGAAGCTTTCTTT
CASSLTEDTEAFF
>NA|NA|TRBV7-2|TRBJ1-2
TGTGCCAGCAGCCTGGGCTCGGGCAGGGGACGCGGCTACACCTTC
CASSLGSGRGRGYTF
>NA|TRBD2|TRBV7-9|TRBJ2-5
TGTGCCAGCAGCTTCCTAGCGGGAGGAATTGAGACCCAGTACTTC
CASSFLAGGIETQYF
>once|TRBD1|TRBV11-2|TRBJ1-6
TGTGCCAGCAGCTTAGTGAGGGGGCAAGGTTCACCCCTCCACTTT
CASSLVRGQGSPLHF
>NA|TRBD1|TRBV5-1|TRBJ1-2
TGCGCCAGCAGAACCCAAACTACAGGGGGCCAAGGCTACACCTTC
CASRTQTTGGQGYTF
>NA|NA|TRBV7-4|TRBJ1-1
TGTGCCAGCAACAGACGGAGCGAGGGGAACACTGAAGCTTTCTTT
CASNRRSEGNTEAFF
>NA|NA|TRBV15|TRBJ2-2
TGTGCCACCAGCAGAAAGGACACGGTGAACACCGGGGAGCTGTTTTTT
CATSRKDTVNTGELFF
>NA|TRBD1|TRBV18|TRBJ1-1
TGTGCCAGCTCACGTACAGGGGGCGGCACTGAAGCTTTCTTT
CASSRTGGGTEAFF
>once|NA|TRBV11-1|TRBJ1-2
TGTGCCAGCAGCGTAGCGGGGGCAAATGGCTACACCTTC
CASSVAGANGYTF
>NA|NA|TRBV29-1|TRBJ1-3
TGCAGCGTTGAAATCCGTCCAGGCAAGGCGGGAAACACCATATATTTT
CSVEIRPGKAGNTIYF
>NA|NA|TRBV5-1|TRBJ2-7
TGCGCCAGCAGCCCCGGGGGGGGACAGACCTACGAGCAGTACTTC
CASSPGGGQTYEQYF
>NA|TRBD2|TRBV6-2/TRBV6-3|TRBJ2-3
TGTGCCAGCAGTTACCGTGCGGGAGGGGCAGATACGCAGTATTTT
CASSYRAGGADTQYF
>NA|NA|TRBV27|TRBJ2-6
TGTGCCAGCAAGGGGTATCTAGCGAACGGGGCCAACGTCCTGACTTTC
CASKGYLANGANVLTF
>few|NA|TRBV21-1|TRBJ2-3
TGTGCCAGCACCGTGAAAGGACAGGGCGGAGTGGGGACAGATACGCAGTATTTT
CASTVKGQGGVGTDTQYF
>NA|NA|TRBV14|TRBJ1-6
TGTGCCAGCAGCCCCGCAACAGACCGTAATTCACCCCTCCACTTT
CASSPATDRNSPLHF
>NA|TRBD1|TRBV2|TRBJ1-2
TGTGCCAGCACGGAGGACAGGGGGTATGGCTACACCTTC
CASTEDRGYGYTF
>NA|NA|TRBV9|TRBJ2-3
TGTGCCAGCAGCGTAAGAGGAGGCAGGGGGGCAGATACGCAGTATTTT
CASSVRGGRGADTQYF
>once|NA|TRBV6-5|TRBJ1-5
TGTGCCAGCAGACAGGGCTTCGGGAGCAATCAGCCCCAGCATTTT
CASRQGFGSNQPQHF
>NA|TRBD1|TRBV9|TRBJ1-6
TGTGCCAGCAGCATCCGGGACAGGGCTTCACCCCTCCACTTT
CASSIRDRASPLHF
>NA|NA|TRBV25-1|TRBJ2-4
TGTGCCAGCAGTGAACTCGACACCACTAAAAACATTCAGTACTTC
CASSELDTTKNIQYF
>NA|TRBD1|TRBV18|TRBJ1-1
TGTGCCAGCTCACCCCAAGGGACAGCCAACACTGAAGCTTTCTTT
CASSPQGTANTEAFF
>few|NA|TRBV2|TRBJ2-2
TGTGCCAGCAGCCCGACCGGGGAGCTGTTTTTT
CASSPTGELFF
>NA|TRBD2|TRBV6-5|TRBJ2-3
TGTGCCAGCAGGGGGGGGTCCCGAATTACAGATACGCAGTATTTT
CASRGGSRITDTQYF
>NA|TRBD1|TRBV19|TRBJ2-2
TGTGCCAGTAGTTGGGGACAGGAGAAAACCGGGGAGCTGTTTTTT
CASSWGQEKTGELFF
>NA|NA|TRBV10-1|TRBJ1-5
TGCGCCAGCAGGGCACCAAACACAGGGATATGCAATCAGCCCCAGCATTTT
CASRAPNTGICNQPQHF
>NA|NA|TRBV6-5|TRBJ2-3
TGTGCCAGTCAAAGAGGTGGTGATACGCAGTATTTT
CASQRGGDTQYF
>NA|NA|TRBV7-8|TRBJ1-6
TGTGCCAGCAGCTTAAACCCGGGGTTTTCTTCACCCCTCCACTTT
CASSLNPGFSSPLHF
>once|TRBD1|TRBV7-8|TRBJ2-7
TGTGCCAGCAGCTTACCCCCGGGACAGATAATCTACGAGCAGTACTTC
CASSLPPGQIIYEQYF
>NA|TRBD1|TRBV7-3|TRBJ1-1
TGTGCCAGCAGGGATTGGGACAGGGTGAGGAACACTGAAGCTTTCTTT
CASRDWDRVRNTEAFF
>NA|TRBD2|TRBV7-2|TRBJ2-3
TGTGCCAGAAGGACTAGCGGGAGCCCAGGCACAGATACGCAGTATTTT
CARRTSGSPGTDTQYF
>NA|TRBD2|TRBV24-1|TRBJ2-2
TGTGCCACCAGTGATTTGCAACAGGGACTAGCCGGGGAGCTGTTTTTT
CATSDLQQGLAGELFF
>NA|TRBD1|TRBV25-1|TRBJ1-6
TGTGCCAGCAGTGATTCTAGGGGGCAGAATTCACCCCTCCACTTT
CASSDSRGQNSPLHF
>NA|NA|TRBV10-3|TRBJ2-3
TGTGCCATCAGTCCCACTGGTGAGGGAGCGGAGTATTTT
CAISPTGEGAEYF
>NA|NA|TRBV7-3|TRBJ1-2
TGTGCCAGCAGCTTATACAGCTATGGCTACACCTTC
CASSLYSYGYTF